This T cell receptor beta chain was obtained from a study of regulatory T cells in long-lasting Graves disease. As to time point: persistent/refractory GD, antithyroid drugs over 5 years with positive TRAb. Generation of the TCR library employed RNA extracted from PBMCs. Investigators prepared the TCR beta libraries by applying iRepertoire HTBI primers and Arm-PCR of CDR3 regions. TCRdb processed the multiplex PCR reads anew with MiXCR; each CDR3 protein has one entry. The sample has around 460,000 distinct CDR3 sequences, roughly 21% seen once. The receptor was derived from a female donor with Graves disease. The sample consisted of peripheral blood mononuclear cells (PBMCs), taken when the disease was refractory, from a patient treated with antithyroid drugs.

The CDR3 DNA is TGTGCCAGCAGCTTGGATTTTTCGGCGGGAGGACTGGAGACCCAGTACTTC. Translated: CASSLDFSAGGLETQYF. The chain carries TRBV5-5 and TRBJ2-5; 8 nucleotides align to TRBD2. This CDR3 spans 17 amino acids. The J segment lost 5 bases and the V segment lost 0 bases, leaving 12 bases of the junction unmatched. Germline V gene sequence: CDR1 SGHKS, CDR2 YYEKEE (reference sequence).